This T cell receptor (beta chain) was captured in a study of vaccination and CD4 T cells after COVID-19. The study sequenced cultured CD4+ T cell DNA using the Oncomine TCR Beta short-read assay. TCRdb re-called the PCR reads with MiXCR, one entry per CDR3 protein. The repertoire includes 20,000 to 30,000 distinct CDR3 sequences, about 40% of them detected once, and 11% sits in the top ten. The sample's treatment: roughly ten-day PBMC culture with coronavirus spike peptide pools or control peptides (ViraFEST assay). Positive PCR dates ranged from March to December 2020; these dates predated US Alpha, Beta and Delta variants. This CDR3 is built from 14 residues. Trimming removed 10 bases at V and 4 bases at J, with 19 bases between. Per the germline V gene, CDR1 is ENHRY and CDR2 is SYGVKD. The table lists this clonotype with a few counts. Antigen unknown.

The sequence derives from a human donor who had recovered from COVID-19. The chain uses TRBV10-3 and TRBJ1-1; a possible D gene is TRBD1 (5 bases). Input material: CD4+ T cells from blood, cultured in vitro. The CDR3 region has the DNA TGTGCCACCAACCAGGGAACCTTGGGCACTGAAGCTTTCTTT. Its protein product is CATNQGTLGTEAFF.